The clone carrying this T cell receptor (beta chain) came up a few times. Its antigen remains unknown. The germline gives CDR1 MDHEN, CDR2 SYDVKM. CDR3 length equals 14 residues. V was shortened by 8 bases and J by 6 bases, with 20 bases between the two germline ends. These data originate in a study of T cells after posttransplantation cyclophosphamide. Study results and limitations: TRB clonality was highly associated with recipient CMV seropositivity and reactivation. Tissue-infiltrating T cells from skin or gut overlapped little with blood T cells. Later post-transplant blood repertoires were often dominated by donor CD8+ memory clones.

Peripheral blood was collected from the related graft donor on the marrow donation day. Profiled with immunoSEQ multiplex PCR; TCRdb holds only in-frame clones, not every one. The sample shows over 30,000 clones, no singletons; the ten largest hold about 1.2%. This clonotype was sampled from a girl between 5 and 17 years old in good health, CMV-negative, and a related stem cell transplant donor. The chain combines TRBV28 with TRBJ2-7; D remains unclear. The sequenced sample was PBMCs. The CDR3 loop is CASSPGGSLGEQYF. DNA for the CDR3: TGTGCCAGCTCCCCTGGCGGCAGCCTCGGCGAGCAGTACTTC.